This T cell receptor beta chain was captured by sequencing in a study of beta chain features in type 1 diabetes. Study outcomes and limitations: Patients with Type 1 diabetes showed moderately but significantly shorter TCRB CDR3s in all four CD4+ subsets.

The sequenced template was cDNA made from the entire isolated RNA. The assay was immunoSEQ multiplex PCR, and TCRdb's table has in-frame clones only and misses some. This sample has fewer than 200,000 clones, with 9% to 12% found just once. Germline loops: CDR1 SSHAT, CDR2 FNYEAQ (reference sequence). CDR3 length: 13 amino acids. Sorting based on CD45RO/CCR7/CD25/CD127/CD95/CD27 separated CD4+ naive, central memory, regulatory and stem cell-like memory cells. The table lists this clone with a few counts. Antigen specificity is unknown. The junction departs from germline at one end; a sequencing error may be responsible.

Specimen: central memory CD4+ T cells from blood. V is TRBV7-7 and J is TRBJ2-7; 8 nucleotides align to TRBD1. The TCR originated in a man aged 25 to 40 with type 1 diabetes. The CDR3 sequence: CASSSDRAGEQYF. CDR3 nucleotides: TGTGCTAGCAGCTCGGACAGGGCCGGCGAGCAGTACTTC.